This T cell receptor beta chain emerged from a study of blood T cell repertoires in COVID-19. As for the study in general: In each case, the material was cDNA or gDNA derived from T cells, B-cell-depleted T cells, or PBMCs.

Measured with immunoSEQ multiplex PCR; TCRdb has only the in-frame clones, and not every one. Of a few hundred thousand clones listed, roughly nine tenths are singletons. The germline V and J ends were trimmed by 5 bases and 7 bases, with 9 bases remaining between them. The CDR3 consists of 12 residues. In germline, CDR1 is LGHDT, CDR2 YNNKEL (reference sequence). While infection was still active, Seattle patients were enrolled and then followed longitudinally. This chain connects TRBV3-1 (or the pseudogene TRBV3-2) to TRBJ1-5; possible D gene TRBD1, 6 bases. The sequenced sample consisted of peripheral blood. The TCR originated in a woman under 40 with COVID-19, enrolled during active disease. The CDR3 sequence is CASSMTGQPQHF. In DNA, the CDR3 is TGTGCCAGCAGCATGACAGGACAGCCCCAGCATTTT.